A selection of T cell receptor beta chains follows, all from one sample in a study of OX40 agonist ivuxolimab in advanced cancers. Clones were sequenced by immunoSEQ multiplex PCR, and TCRdb holds only the in-frame ones, with some missing. The sample records more than 70,000 clones, 92% being singletons. The starting material was CD4+ or CD8+ T cells sorted from blood, obtained in a trial of the OX40 agonist ivuxolimab. These receptors were obtained from an adult with an advanced solid tumor such as melanoma, head and neck, liver or kidney cancer. Both conserved end residues are part of each CDR3. The order of the fields is CDR3 length, D gene, J gene, clone size, V gene, CDR3 protein, CDR3 DNA. D genes are given only for firm matches. Size is omitted from some rows. Given values are once, few, many or a class for expanded clones.

>14|-|TRBJ1-2|-|TRBV19
CASSMKGLNYGYTF
TGTGCCAGTAGTATGAAGGGGTTGAACTATGGCTACACCTTC
>15|-|TRBJ2-5|-|TRBV2
CASRGRLVNKETQYF
TGTGCCAGCAGGGGACGCCTAGTGAACAAAGAGACCCAGTACTTC
>18|-|TRBJ2-6|-|TRBV5-1
CASSGAGGPGSGANVLTF
TGCGCCAGCAGCGGCGCTGGGGGACCGGGCTCTGGGGCCAACGTCCTGACTTTC
>14|-|TRBJ2-5|once|TRBV5-6
CASSSGAFQETQYF
TGTGCCAGCAGCTCTGGGGCTTTTCAAGAGACCCAGTACTTC
>14|TRBD1|TRBJ1-2|-|TRBV2
CASSADRDSYGYTF
TGTGCCAGCAGCGCGGACAGGGACAGCTATGGCTACACCTTC
>15|-|TRBJ1-2|once|TRBV5-4
CASSSLVGGLKGYTF
TGTGCCAGCAGCTCCCTCGTGGGGGGGCTCAAAGGCTACACCTTC
>15|-|TRBJ1-2|-|TRBV28
CASSPGGGGAGGYTF
TGTGCCAGCAGTCCAGGTGGGGGCGGAGCCGGGGGCTACACCTTC
>13|-|TRBJ1-2|-|TRBV30
CAWGGRINYGYTF
TGTGCCTGGGGGGGCAGGATAAACTATGGCTACACCTTC
>16|-|TRBJ1-5|-|TRBV6-6
CASSSLRGRSNQPQHF
TGTGCCAGCAGTTCACTGAGAGGCAGGAGCAATCAGCCCCAGCATTTT
>16|-|TRBJ1-4|-|TRBV4-1
CASSQTQVPTNEKLFF
TGCGCCAGCAGCCAAACACAAGTCCCAACTAATGAAAAACTGTTTTTT
>14|TRBD1|TRBJ1-1|-|TRBV5-1
CASSQDRMNTEAFF
TGCGCCAGCAGCCAGGACAGGATGAACACTGAAGCTTTCTTT
>13|-|TRBJ2-3|-|TRBV6-4
CASRRDPTDTQYF
TGTGCCAGCAGAAGGGACCCTACAGATACGCAGTATTTT
>14|TRBD1|TRBJ1-5|-|TRBV6-1
CASKEGAGNQPQHF
TGTGCCTCGAAGGAGGGGGCAGGGAATCAGCCCCAGCATTTT
>15|-|TRBJ2-3|-|TRBV4-1
CASSRLGQREDTQYF
TGCGCCAGCAGCCGACTGGGGCAGAGGGAAGATACGCAGTATTTT
>15|-|TRBJ1-2|-|TRBV27
CASSFYPQGGYGYTF
TGTGCCAGCAGTTTCTACCCACAGGGTGGCTATGGCTACACCTTC
>13|-|TRBJ2-5|-|TRBV7-2
CASSFQRWETQYF
TGTGCCAGCAGCTTTCAAAGGTGGGAGACCCAGTACTTC
>14|TRBD2|TRBJ2-5|once|TRBV6-5
CASTRLAGGETQYF
TGTGCCAGCACTAGACTAGCGGGAGGGGAGACCCAGTACTTC
>13|-|TRBJ1-1|once|TRBV9
CASSRGFDTEAFF
TGTGCCAGCAGCAGAGGGTTTGACACTGAAGCTTTCTTT
>15|-|TRBJ1-1|once|TRBV6-4
CVSRLNSGENTEAFF
TGTGTCAGCAGGCTTAATTCCGGGGAAAACACTGAAGCTTTCTTT
>14|TRBD1|TRBJ1-2|once|TRBV28
CASSPTGAYGGYTF
TGTGCCAGCAGCCCCACAGGGGCTTACGGCGGCTACACCTTC
>14|-|TRBJ2-7|-|TRBV7-7
CASSLGFWSYEQYF
TGTGCTAGCAGCTTGGGGTTTTGGTCCTACGAGCAGTACTTC
>15|TRBD2|TRBJ2-1|-|TRBV30
CAWSVSGRTYNEQFF
TGTGCCTGGAGTGTTAGCGGGAGGACTTACAATGAGCAGTTCTTC
>14|-|TRBJ1-4|-|TRBV5-1
CASSFGATNEKLFF
TGCGCCAGCAGCTTCGGTGCAACTAATGAAAAACTGTTTTTT
>16|-|TRBJ1-1|-|TRBV6-1
CASSDLLSGANTEAFF
TGTGCCAGCAGTGACCTCTTATCCGGGGCTAACACTGAAGCTTTCTTT
>13|-|TRBJ1-6|-|TRBV28
CASSLSRYSPLHF
TGTGCCAGCAGTTTGTCACGGTATTCACCCCTCCACTTT
>14|-|TRBJ2-5|-|TRBV5-1
CASSLRDSRETQYF
TGCGCCAGCAGCTTGAGGGACTCTCGGGAGACCCAGTACTTC
>20|TRBD2|TRBJ2-5|-|TRBV5-1
CASSVRGAGGLPSGQETQYF
TGCGCCAGCAGCGTCCGCGGGGCGGGGGGGCTTCCCTCTGGCCAAGAGACCCAGTACTTC
>15|-|TRBJ1-4|once|TRBV18
CASSPRSGGNEKLFF
TGTGCCAGCTCACCACGCTCCGGGGGCAATGAAAAACTGTTTTTT
>15|-|TRBJ1-5|-|TRBV19
CASSQGRGRGQPQHF
TGTGCCAGTAGTCAGGGGAGGGGACGGGGGCAGCCCCAGCATTTT
>13|-|TRBJ1-2|-|TRBV28
CASRPGPNYSYTF
TGTGCCAGCAGGCCGGGCCCCAACTACAGCTACACCTTC
>14|TRBD1|TRBJ1-2|-|TRBV29-1
CSAVGTGLRGGYTF
TGCAGCGCTGTGGGGACAGGGCTAAGGGGTGGCTACACCTTC
>11|-|TRBJ2-5|-|TRBV19
CASSIRETQYF
TGTGCCAGTAGTATTCGAGAGACCCAGTACTTC
>14|-|TRBJ1-2|-|TRBV7-2
CASSSDGRVYGYTF
TGTGCCAGCAGCTCCGACGGACGGGTCTATGGCTACACCTTC
>15|TRBD1|TRBJ2-7|-|TRBV6-1
CASSRSGQGSYEQYF
TGTGCCAGCTCCCGTTCGGGACAGGGCTCTTACGAGCAGTACTTC
>14|-|TRBJ2-7|-|TRBV9
CASSVGADHYEQYF
TGTGCCAGCAGCGTAGGGGCGGACCACTACGAGCAGTACTTC
>11|-|TRBJ1-2|-|TRBV28
CASSFPRGYTF
TGTGCCAGCAGTTTCCCACGTGGCTACACCTTC
>14|TRBD1|TRBJ2-5|-|TRBV5-1
CASSLASGGETQYF
TGCGCCAGCAGCTTGGCTTCAGGGGGAGAGACCCAGTACTTC
>10|TRBD1|TRBJ2-1|-|TRBV7-7
CALGGDEQFF
TGTGCTTTAGGGGGCGATGAGCAGTTCTTC
>13|-|TRBJ1-1|once|TRBV28
CASGGQWNTEAFF
TGTGCCAGTGGAGGACAGTGGAACACTGAAGCTTTCTTT
>16|TRBD1|TRBJ1-5|-|TRBV7-2
CASSGQGARSNQPQHF
TGTGCCAGCAGCGGACAGGGGGCGCGAAGCAATCAGCCCCAGCATTTT
>15|-|TRBJ1-2|-|TRBV5-1
CASSPSGRGPYGYTF
TGCGCCAGCAGCCCCTCAGGGCGCGGACCCTATGGCTACACCTTC
>14|-|TRBJ1-1|-|TRBV19
CASRVQGGGTEAFF
TGTGCCAGTAGAGTTCAGGGAGGGGGGACTGAAGCTTTCTTT
>16|-|TRBJ2-2|-|TRBV9
CASSPRSALNTGELFF
TGTGCCAGCAGCCCCCGTAGTGCCCTAAACACCGGGGAGCTGTTTTTT
>15|-|TRBJ2-3|-|TRBV5-4
CASSRGWRGTDTQYF
TGTGCCAGCAGCCGGGGTTGGCGCGGGACAGATACGCAGTATTTT
>14|-|TRBJ2-1|once|TRBV19
CASSPFASYNEQFF
TGTGCCAGTAGTCCTTTTGCCTCCTACAATGAGCAGTTCTTC
>12|-|TRBJ2-3|-|TRBV19
CASRSGADTQYF
TGTGCCAGTAGATCAGGGGCAGATACGCAGTATTTT
>15|-|TRBJ2-7|-|TRBV6-5
CASRPWTESSYEQYF
TGTGCCAGCAGACCCTGGACAGAAAGCTCCTACGAGCAGTACTTC
>12|-|TRBJ1-5|-|TRBV15
CPGGRNIQPQHF
TGTCCGGGGGGGAGGAATATTCAGCCCCAGCATTTT
>14|-|TRBJ2-7|-|TRBV27
CASSFGTKTYEQYF
TGTGCCAGCAGTTTCGGGACGAAAACCTACGAGCAGTACTTC
>13|-|TRBJ1-1|-|TRBV7-2
CASSLDRNTEAFF
TGTGCCAGCAGCTTGGACAGGAACACTGAAGCTTTCTTT
>12|TRBD2|TRBJ2-7|-|TRBV7-2
CASSGRAREQYF
TGTGCCAGCAGCGGGAGGGCCAGAGAGCAGTACTTC
>15|-|TRBJ2-2|-|TRBV5-1
CASSLARGQTGELFF
TGCGCCAGCAGCTTGGCGCGGGGACAAACCGGGGAGCTGTTTTTT
>13|-|TRBJ1-1|-|TRBV18
CASSRVGDTEAFF
TGTGCCAGCTCTCGGGTTGGGGATACTGAAGCTTTCTTT
>15|-|TRBJ1-2|-|TRBV6-5
CASSPRRGEDYGYTF
TGTGCCAGCAGTCCGAGGCGGGGAGAAGACTATGGCTACACCTTC